This is a list of T cell receptor beta chains from one sample in a study of pediatric ulcerative colitis. Assay: immunoSEQ multiplex PCR; the TCRdb copy retains only in-frame clones and omits some. The table has about 32,000 clones, around 82% seen once; the top ten hold approximately 4.3%. Material: blood. These receptors were obtained from a boy under 18 with severe ulcerative colitis. The CDR3 runs from the conserved cysteine through the conserved F or W. The order of the fields is J gene, clone size, V gene, D gene, CDR3 protein, CDR3 DNA. D genes are given only for firm matches. Size is omitted from some rows. Given values are once, few, many or a class for expanded clones.

J: TRBJ1-1
size: .
V: TRBV9
D: .
CDR3: CASSVAWGSAEAFF
DNA: TGTGCCAGCAGCGTAGCATGGGGGAGCGCTGAAGCTTTCTTT

J: TRBJ2-3
size: once
V: TRBV27
D: TRBD2
CDR3: CASKMGLAGGPTDTQYF
DNA: TGTGCCTCAAAAATGGGGCTAGCGGGGGGACCCACAGATACGCAGTATTTT

J: TRBJ1-2
size: once
V: TRBV12-5
D: TRBD1
CDR3: CASGLDRGYGYTF
DNA: TGTGCTAGTGGTTTGGACAGGGGCTATGGCTACACCTTC

J: TRBJ2-1
size: .
V: TRBV7-8
D: TRBD2
CDR3: CASSLLAGEYNEQFF
DNA: TGTGCCAGCAGCTTATTAGCGGGAGAATACAATGAGCAGTTCTTC

J: TRBJ2-6
size: .
V: TRBV5-1
D: .
CDR3: CASSLRTDPGANVLTF
DNA: TGCGCCAGCAGCCTCCGGACAGACCCTGGGGCCAACGTCCTGACTTTC

J: TRBJ1-6
size: few
V: TRBV6-5
D: TRBD1
CDR3: CASSYGDRLYNSPLHF
DNA: TGTGCCAGCAGTTACGGGGACAGGCTTTATAATTCACCCCTCCACTTT

J: TRBJ2-3
size: .
V: TRBV5-1
D: TRBD2
CDR3: CASSGGGRTDTQYF
DNA: TGCGCCAGCAGCGGGGGAGGGAGGACAGATACGCAGTATTTT

J: TRBJ1-3
size: .
V: TRBV6-5
D: .
CDR3: CASSYSLGNTIYF
DNA: TGTGCCAGCAGTTACTCGCTGGGAAACACCATATATTTT

J: TRBJ1-1
size: .
V: TRBV15
D: .
CDR3: CATSRDWGQGAFF
DNA: TGTGCCACCAGCAGAGACTGGGGCCAGGGAGCTTTCTTT

J: TRBJ2-1
size: .
V: TRBV5-1
D: .
CDR3: CASSPDSSSEQFF
DNA: TGCGCCAGCAGCCCAGACAGTAGTAGTGAGCAGTTCTTC

J: TRBJ1-5
size: .
V: TRBV28
D: TRBD1
CDR3: CASMPGGSNQPQHF
DNA: TGTGCCAGCATGCCAGGGGGGAGCAATCAGCCCCAGCATTTT

J: TRBJ1-2
size: .
V: TRBV10-2
D: .
CDR3: CASSGQTNYGYTF
DNA: TGCGCCAGCAGTGGACAGACGAACTATGGCTACACCTTC

J: TRBJ1-5
size: .
V: TRBV7-8
D: .
CDR3: CASSLGGPGRSTDSNQPQHF
DNA: TGTGCCAGCAGCCTAGGGGGTCCGGGACGGTCAACCGATAGCAATCAGCCCCAGCATTTT

J: TRBJ1-2
size: .
V: TRBV19
D: TRBD1
CDR3: CASSLPTGGFYGYTF
DNA: TGTGCCAGTAGTTTGCCGACAGGGGGTTTCTATGGCTACACCTTC

J: TRBJ1-5
size: few
V: TRBV6-6
D: .
CDR3: CASSYSGDRQRPQHF
DNA: TGTGCCAGCAGTTACTCCGGGGACCGACAAAGACCCCAGCATTTT

J: TRBJ2-1
size: .
V: TRBV7-9
D: .
CDR3: CASSPSAGVTYNEQFF
DNA: TGTGCCAGCAGCCCCTCGGCAGGGGTTACATACAATGAGCAGTTCTTC

J: TRBJ2-1
size: .
V: TRBV19
D: TRBD2
CDR3: CASRPLAGDSNEQFF
DNA: TGTGCCAGTAGACCACTAGCGGGGGATTCCAATGAGCAGTTCTTC

J: TRBJ2-7
size: .
V: TRBV7-7
D: .
CDR3: CASSSEPRGEQYF
DNA: TGTGCCAGCAGCTCCGAGCCCCGGGGCGAGCAGTACTTC

J: TRBJ1-5
size: .
V: TRBV12-5
D: .
CDR3: CASADGAPGGNQPQHF
DNA: TGTGCTAGTGCCGACGGGGCTCCCGGCGGCAATCAGCCCCAGCATTTT

J: TRBJ1-1
size: .
V: TRBV19
D: .
CDR3: CASSIGGNTEAFF
DNA: TGTGCCAGTAGTATAGGGGGGAACACTGAAGCTTTCTTT

J: TRBJ1-5
size: .
V: TRBV2
D: .
CDR3: CASSVRPPSNQPQHF
DNA: TGTGCCAGCAGTGTTAGACCTCCGAGCAATCAGCCCCAGCATTTT

J: TRBJ2-3
size: .
V: TRBV5-4
D: .
CDR3: CASSLEDKSTDTQYF
DNA: TGTGCCAGCAGCTTGGAAGATAAGAGCACAGATACGCAGTATTTT

J: TRBJ2-7
size: few
V: TRBV7-9
D: .
CDR3: CAIQRPTPGQYF
DNA: TGTGCCATCCAGAGGCCTACACCGGGGCAGTACTTC

J: TRBJ2-4
size: few
V: TRBV9
D: .
CDR3: CASSAGSGGGWDIQYF
DNA: TGTGCCAGCAGCGCCGGATCGGGCGGGGGCTGGGACATTCAGTACTTC

J: TRBJ1-2
size: .
V: TRBV15
D: .
CDR3: CATSRDDRTYGYTF
DNA: TGTGCCACCAGCAGAGATGACAGGACCTATGGCTACACCTTC

J: TRBJ1-5
size: .
V: TRBV30
D: .
CDR3: CAWSFSINQPQHF
DNA: TGTGCCTGGAGTTTCTCAATTAATCAGCCCCAGCATTTT

J: TRBJ2-1
size: .
V: TRBV5-6
D: .
CDR3: CASSLEALSLYNEQFF
DNA: TGTGCCAGCAGCCTGGAGGCACTCTCCCTCTACAATGAGCAGTTCTTC

J: TRBJ2-5
size: .
V: TRBV11-2
D: TRBD2
CDR3: CASSVGLAGVETQYF
DNA: TGTGCCAGCAGCGTAGGACTAGCGGGGGTAGAGACCCAGTACTTC

J: TRBJ2-6
size: .
V: TRBV10-3
D: .
CDR3: CAIRATFYRSGANVLTF
DNA: TGTGCCATCAGGGCGACCTTTTATCGCTCTGGGGCCAACGTCCTGACTTTC

J: TRBJ1-5
size: once
V: TRBV19
D: .
CDR3: CASTYRAQLGNQPQHF
DNA: TGTGCCAGTACCTACAGGGCCCAATTAGGGAATCAGCCCCAGCATTTT

J: TRBJ1-3
size: .
V: TRBV9
D: .
CDR3: CASSVGVPKSSGNTIYF
DNA: TGTGCCAGCAGCGTAGGGGTTCCCAAATCTTCTGGAAACACCATATATTTT

J: TRBJ2-2
size: .
V: TRBV7-9
D: .
CDR3: CASSPGLPIAGELFF
DNA: TGTGCCAGCAGCCCAGGACTACCTATCGCCGGGGAGCTGTTTTTT

J: TRBJ1-2
size: few
V: TRBV11-2
D: TRBD1
CDR3: CASSDLRGPFTTHGYTF
DNA: TGTGCCAGCAGCGACCTTAGGGGGCCTTTTACTACCCATGGCTACACCTTC

J: TRBJ1-1
size: .
V: TRBV10-3
D: .
CDR3: CAISRRGVRTEAFF
DNA: TGTGCCATCAGCCGGCGGGGGGTTCGGACTGAAGCTTTCTTT

J: TRBJ1-1
size: .
V: TRBV5-1
D: .
CDR3: CASSLDLNTEAFF
DNA: TGCGCCAGCAGCTTGGATTTAAACACTGAAGCTTTCTTT

J: TRBJ1-1
size: .
V: TRBV6-5
D: .
CDR3: CASTKGPSEAFF
DNA: TGTGCCAGCACCAAAGGCCCTTCTGAAGCTTTCTTT

J: TRBJ2-3
size: .
V: TRBV29-1
D: TRBD1
CDR3: CSAGTGGTDTQYF
DNA: TGCAGCGCCGGGACAGGGGGGACAGATACGCAGTATTTT